The 10 T cell receptor beta chains below come from one sample, sequenced in a study of T-cell reconstitution after alpha-beta-depleted transplantation in children. As it was prepared, the TCRbeta library received unique molecular identifiers. Each CDR3 protein is one row after TCRdb ran MiXCR on the PCR reads. The sample gives roughly 150,000 distinct CDR3 sequences, more than 9.5% of which show up once; around 13% is in the top ten. Material: PBMCs, obtained before TCRalphabeta/CD19-depleted stem cell transplant. Receptors originate from a boy between 2 and 10 years old with acute myeloid leukemia, due to receive a stem cell transplant.

There are a few counts of this clonotype. This chain links TRBV30 with TRBJ2-4; TRBD2 matches 7 bases. The CDR3 extends over 15 amino acids. Germline loops: CDR1 GTSNPN, CDR2 SVGIG (reference sequence). Trimming removed 1 base from V and 8 bases from J; junction bases left unmatched: 11. The CDR3 bases are TGTGCCTGGAGTGCCGACGGGACTAAGAGGGACATTCAGTACTTC. Translation: CAWSADGTKRDIQYF.

Remarks on this clonotype: It may be a read error: a sequence one base away is much more abundant. The chain uses TRBV2 and TRBJ2-7, with 9 positions matching TRBD1. The CDR3 spans 13 residues. Germline CDR1 reads SNHLY; CDR2 reads FYNNEI. Germline trimming cut 11 bases from V and 4 bases from J; bases unmatched to any gene: 9. CDR3 sequence: CARTPGQGYEQYF. Here the CDR3 DNA reads TGTGCCCGCACGCCGGGACAGGGTTACGAGCAGTACTTC.

This clonotype appeared many times. The genes are TRBV2 and TRBJ2-3, with D unresolved. This CDR3 is built from 14 residues. Trimming took off 6 bases at V and 2 bases at J, with 12 bases between the two ends. Germline V lookup: CDR1 SNHLY, CDR2 FYNNEI. CDR3 nucleotide sequence: TGTGCCAGCAGACCCCCGGTGGACACAGATACGCAGTATTTT. Its translation: CASRPPVDTDTQYF.

In its sample, this clonotype was seen many times. The chain links TRBV12-3 or TRBV12-4 to TRBJ1-6; D possibly corresponds to TRBD1 (5 bases). There are 13 residues in the CDR3. The germline V and J ends were trimmed by 4 bases and 13 bases, with 14 bases remaining between them. CDR3 sequence (DNA): TGTGCCAGCAGTTCGGGACGGTTGGGGCCCCTCCACTTT. Translated, it gives CASSSGRLGPLHF.

This clonotype was recorded at least ten times. The chain recombines TRBV25-1 with TRBJ1-6; D gene ambiguous. Germline CDR1 and CDR2: MGHDK and SYGVNS. This CDR3 has 16 residues. V shed 1 base and J shed 8 bases, with 15 bases lying between them. Here the CDR3 reads CASSEFESVTDSPLHF. In nucleotides, the CDR3 is TGTGCCAGCAGTGAATTCGAGTCGGTAACCGATTCACCCCTCCACTTT.

As regards this clonotype: The junction does not match germline at one end; this may be a read error. This chain links TRBV4-2 with TRBJ2-7; D perhaps matches TRBD1 (6 bases). This CDR3 comprises 13 residues. In germline, CDR1 is LGHNA, CDR2 YNFKEQ. Here the CDR3 DNA reads TGTGCCAGGAGCCAGGGGCTCTCCTACGAGCAGTACTTC. It translates to CARSQGLSYEQYF.

This clonotype was counted at least ten times. The chain carries TRBV20-1 and TRBJ2-7, with D hard to call. CDR3 length: 10 residues. The germline V gene encodes CDR1 DFQATT and CDR2 SNEGSKA (reference sequence). The V and J ends lost 5 bases and 4 bases respectively, with 6 bases between them. The CDR3 protein is CSAGKYEQYF. The CDR3 DNA is TGCAGTGCTGGAAAGTACGAGCAGTACTTC.

This clonotype was counted many times. The gene calls are TRBV20-1 and TRBJ2-5; 7 nucleotides line up with TRBD2. This CDR3 has 15 residues. CDR1 DFQATT and CDR2 SNEGSKA come from the germline V gene (reference sequence). V lost 1 base to trimming and J lost 1 base; unmatched junction nucleotides: 6. This CDR3 is CSARGPAGSQETQYF. As DNA, the CDR3 is TGCAGTGCTAGAGGTCCAGCGGGGTCCCAAGAGACCCAGTACTTC.

At least ten counts were recorded for this clonotype. The V call is TRBV5-1, the J call TRBJ2-2, with D tentatively TRBD1 or TRBD2 (6 bases each). Germline CDR1 SGHRS, CDR2 YFSETQ. This CDR3 has 16 residues. V dropped 5 bases and J dropped 3 bases, with 17 bases sitting between them. CDR3 bases: TGCGCCAGCAGTATGGTCCGGGGGCAGGACACCGGGGAGCTGTTTTTT. Its protein product is CASSMVRGQDTGELFF.

This clonotype has at least ten counts. The chain joins TRBV20-1 to TRBJ2-5; D assignment may be TRBD1 or TRBD2 (5 bases each). Germline-derived CDR1 and CDR2 are DFQATT and SNEGSKA (reference sequence). V gave up 3 bases and J gave up 4 bases, with 15 bases separating them. The CDR3 is made up of 14 amino acids. CDR3 protein: CSARGDLRLETQYF. DNA for the CDR3: TGCAGTGCTAGGGGGGACCTCCGACTAGAGACCCAGTACTTC.